This T cell receptor beta chain originates from a study of long-term antiretroviral therapy in people with HIV. Notes on this clone: Antigen specificity is unknown.

Trimming removed 5 bases from V and 2 bases from J; junction bases left unmatched: 17. The CDR3 consists of 19 residues. In germline, CDR1 is SGHTA, CDR2 FQGNSA. The assay, immunoSEQ v3.0, was run at survey level. The target of sequencing was 40,000-50,000 T-cell genomes per sample. The method was immunoSEQ multiplex PCR; TCRdb's version includes in-frame clones alone and lacks a portion of them. The table lists about 20,000 clones, 85% to 95% of them singletons, with around 7.8% in the top ten. Points from the study as a whole: Those clones which expanded before ART made up the dominant part of the repertoire at all time points.

Donors each had at least one pre-ART PBMC sample and at least two post-ART ones. Clinicians in the United States treated all participants with HIV. This chain connects TRBV7-2 to TRBJ1-3; TRBD1 matches 8 bases. The clonotype comes from a woman aged 45-60 years with HIV. Specimen: unsorted PBMCs, collected 4.4 years after starting antiretroviral therapy. The CDR3 DNA follows: TGTGCCAGCAGCCCGAACGAGGGCTCAGGGGGCGAACCTGGAAACACCATATATTTT. As protein: CASSPNEGSGGEPGNTIYF.